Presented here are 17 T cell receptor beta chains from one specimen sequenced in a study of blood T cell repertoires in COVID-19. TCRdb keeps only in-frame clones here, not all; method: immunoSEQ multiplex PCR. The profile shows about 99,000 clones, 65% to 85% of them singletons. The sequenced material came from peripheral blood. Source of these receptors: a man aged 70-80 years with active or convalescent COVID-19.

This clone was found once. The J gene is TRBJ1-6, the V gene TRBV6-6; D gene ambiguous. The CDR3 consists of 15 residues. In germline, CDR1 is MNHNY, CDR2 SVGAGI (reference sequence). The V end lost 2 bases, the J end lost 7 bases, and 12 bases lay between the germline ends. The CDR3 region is CASSYEAGRNSPLHF. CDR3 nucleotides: TGTGCCAGCAGTTACGAGGCTGGGAGGAATTCACCCCTCCACTTT.

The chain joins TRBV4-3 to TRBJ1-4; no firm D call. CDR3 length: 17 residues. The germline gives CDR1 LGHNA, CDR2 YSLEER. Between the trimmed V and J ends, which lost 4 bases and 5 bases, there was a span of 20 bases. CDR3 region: CASSPLSGVTGNEKLFF. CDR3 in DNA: TGCGCCAGCAGCCCTTTGTCTGGGGTGACGGGGAATGAAAAACTGTTTTTT.

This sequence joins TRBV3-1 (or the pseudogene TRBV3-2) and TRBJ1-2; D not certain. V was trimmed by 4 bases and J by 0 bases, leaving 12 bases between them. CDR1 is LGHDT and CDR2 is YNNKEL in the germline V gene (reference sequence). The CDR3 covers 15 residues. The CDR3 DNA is TGTGCCAGCAGCCTTTACGCTACTTCTAACTATGGCTACACCTTC. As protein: CASSLYATSNYGYTF.

The DNA for the CDR3 is TGTGCCAGCAGCGGGGCTGTGGATACGCAGTATTTT. The encoded protein is CASSGAVDTQYF. The chain couples TRBV7-2 to TRBJ2-3; D is perhaps TRBD1 (5 bases). This CDR3 has 12 amino acids. V lost 5 bases, J lost 6 bases, and 9 bases lay in between. Germline loops: CDR1 SGHTA, CDR2 FQGNSA. Full variable domain (rest looked up from reference TRBV7-2 and TRBJ2-3): GAGVSQSPSNKVTEKGKDVELRCDPISGHTALYWYRQSLGQGLEFLIYFQGNSAPDKSGLPSDRFSAERTGGSVSTLTIQRTQQEDSAVYLCASSGAVDTQYFGPGTRLTVL.

The CDR3 DNA reads TGTGCCACCAGCAGAGACATACAGGGATTGGATGGCTACACCTTC. This gives the protein CATSRDIQGLDGYTF. The chain has TRBV15 and TRBJ1-2; TRBD1 might be the D (6 bases). From germline, CDR1 is LNHNV and CDR2 YYDKDF (reference sequence). The CDR3 sequence is 15 residues long. Trimming took 0 bases from V and 6 from J, leaving 14 bases between them.

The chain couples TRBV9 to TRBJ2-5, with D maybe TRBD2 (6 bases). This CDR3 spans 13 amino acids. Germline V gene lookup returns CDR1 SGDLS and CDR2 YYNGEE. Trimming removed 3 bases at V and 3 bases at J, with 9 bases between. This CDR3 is CASSGGTEETQYF. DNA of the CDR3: TGTGCCAGCAGCGGCGGGACCGAAGAGACCCAGTACTTC.

This CDR3 is CASSEGRGTAYNEQFF. Written as DNA, the CDR3 is TGTGCCAGCAGTGAGGGAAGGGGGACCGCCTACAATGAGCAGTTCTTC. V gene TRBV25-1 combines with J gene TRBJ2-1; weak D call: TRBD1 (6 bases). CDR1 and CDR2 from the germline V gene are MGHDK and SYGVNS. The CDR3 is made up of 16 amino acids. Trimming took 3 bases from V and 2 from J, leaving 14 bases between them.

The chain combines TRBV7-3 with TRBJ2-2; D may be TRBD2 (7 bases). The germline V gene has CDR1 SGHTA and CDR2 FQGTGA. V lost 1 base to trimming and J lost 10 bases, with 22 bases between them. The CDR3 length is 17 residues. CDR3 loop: CASSLSSSTPGGPELFF. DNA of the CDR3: TGTGCCAGCAGCTTAAGCTCCAGTACACCCGGGGGGCCGGAGCTGTTTTTT.

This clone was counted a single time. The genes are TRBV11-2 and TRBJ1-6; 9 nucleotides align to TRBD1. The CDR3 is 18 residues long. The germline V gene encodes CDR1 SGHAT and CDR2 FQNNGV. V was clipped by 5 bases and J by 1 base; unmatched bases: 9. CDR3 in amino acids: CASSLWTGVSSYNSPLHF. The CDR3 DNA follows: TGTGCCAGCAGCCTCTGGACAGGGGTGTCTTCCTATAATTCACCCCTCCACTTT.

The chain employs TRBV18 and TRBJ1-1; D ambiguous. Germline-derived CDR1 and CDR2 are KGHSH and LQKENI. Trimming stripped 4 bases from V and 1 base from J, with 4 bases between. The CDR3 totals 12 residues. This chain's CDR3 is CASSQQNTEAFF. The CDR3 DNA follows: TGTGCCAGCTCACAGCAGAACACTGAAGCTTTCTTT.

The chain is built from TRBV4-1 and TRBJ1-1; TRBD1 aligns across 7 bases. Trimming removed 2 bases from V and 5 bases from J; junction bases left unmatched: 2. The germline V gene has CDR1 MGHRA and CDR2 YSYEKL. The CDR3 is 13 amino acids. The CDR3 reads CASSQSRGTEAFF. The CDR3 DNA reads TGCGCCAGCAGCCAAAGCAGGGGGACTGAAGCTTTCTTT.

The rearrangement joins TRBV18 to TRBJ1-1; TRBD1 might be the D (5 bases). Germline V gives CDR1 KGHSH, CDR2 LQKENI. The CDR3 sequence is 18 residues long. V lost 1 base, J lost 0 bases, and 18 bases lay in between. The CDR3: CASSPLRTSSSMNTEAFF. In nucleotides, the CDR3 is TGTGCCAGCTCACCACTACGGACATCTTCATCCATGAACACTGAAGCTTTCTTT.

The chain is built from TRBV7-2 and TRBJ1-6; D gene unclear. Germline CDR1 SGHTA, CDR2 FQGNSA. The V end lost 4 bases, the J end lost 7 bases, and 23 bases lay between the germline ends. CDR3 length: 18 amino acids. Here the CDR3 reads CASSSPSTSPVRNSPLHF. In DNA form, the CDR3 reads TGTGCCAGCAGCTCCCCGTCCACCAGCCCCGTGCGGAATTCACCCCTCCACTTT. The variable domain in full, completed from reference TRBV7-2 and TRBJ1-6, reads GAGVSQSPSNKVTEKGKDVELRCDPISGHTALYWYRQSLGQGLEFLIYFQGNSAPDKSGLPSDRFSAERTGGSVSTLTIQRTQQEDSAVYLCASSSPSTSPVRNSPLHFGNGTRLTVT.

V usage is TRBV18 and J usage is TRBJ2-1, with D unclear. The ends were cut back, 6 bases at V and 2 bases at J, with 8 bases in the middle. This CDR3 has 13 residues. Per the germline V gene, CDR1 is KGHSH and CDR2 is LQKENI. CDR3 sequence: CASSPGTYNEQFF. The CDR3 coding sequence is TGTGCCAGCTCCCCAGGCACCTACAATGAGCAGTTCTTC. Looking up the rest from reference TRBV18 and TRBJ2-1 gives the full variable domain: NAGVMQNPRHLVRRRGQEARLRCSPMKGHSHVYWYRQLPEEGLKFMVYLQKENIIDESGMPKERFSAEFPKEGPSILRIQQVVRGDSAAYFCASSPGTYNEQFFGPGTRLTVL.

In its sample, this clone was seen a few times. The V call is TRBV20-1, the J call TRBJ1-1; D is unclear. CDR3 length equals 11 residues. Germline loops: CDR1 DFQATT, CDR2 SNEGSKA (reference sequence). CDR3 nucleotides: TGCAGGTCGAGTAGTAACACTGAAGCTTTCTTT. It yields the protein CRSSSNTEAFF.

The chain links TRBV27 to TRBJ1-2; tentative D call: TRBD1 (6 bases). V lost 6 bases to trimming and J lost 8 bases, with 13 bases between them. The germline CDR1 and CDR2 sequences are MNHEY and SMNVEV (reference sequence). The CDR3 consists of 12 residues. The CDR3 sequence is CASSNRVEGYTF. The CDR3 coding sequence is TGTGCCAGCAGCAACAGGGTGGAAGGCTACACCTTC.

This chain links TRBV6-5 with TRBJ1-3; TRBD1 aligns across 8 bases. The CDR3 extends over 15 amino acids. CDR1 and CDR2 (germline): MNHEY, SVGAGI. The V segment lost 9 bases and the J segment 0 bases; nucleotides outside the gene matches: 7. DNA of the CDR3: TGTGCCAGTATGACAGGGGTTTTCTCTGGAAACACCATATATTTT. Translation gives CASMTGVFSGNTIYF.